This record looks at one TCR beta chain sequence and its context. Its antigen is unknown. Active ophthalmopathy (CAS at least 3, NOSPECS at least 4), lasting under 3 months. Lactation, pregnancy, uncontrolled infections and other autoimmune diseases were all grounds for excluding patients. As the template, RNA transcripts were used to amplify TCR beta CDR3 regions. The first-round RT-PCR employed HTBI primers together with the Qiagen OneStep RT-PCR kit. A multiplex PCR was then performed as the second round. Using its own MiXCR run on the multiplex PCR reads, TCRdb lists one record per CDR3 protein. There are some 520,000 distinct CDR3 sequences in the sample; approximately 15% occur only once, and about 10% lies in the top ten. These data belong to a study of Graves' ophthalmopathy and Graves' hyperthyroidism. Notes on the study in general: A majority of expanded thyroid clonotypes exceeding 0.001 frequency were likewise present in blood.

Germline values: CDR1 MNHEY, CDR2 SMNVEV (reference sequence). The CDR3 consists of 15 residues. V was trimmed by 4 bases and J by 3 bases, leaving 16 bases between them. The clonotype was recovered from a woman aged 30 to 39 with Graves' ophthalmopathy. The material sequenced was blood. V usage is TRBV27 and J usage is TRBJ2-7; TRBD2 is a possible D gene (5 bases). CDR3 in DNA: TGTGCCAGCAGTTCCTCACGGGGAGTAGTCTACGAGCAGTACTTC. It codes for CASSSSRGVVYEQYF.